One and the same sample provided the 23 T cell receptor beta chains below, sequenced in a study of memory CD4+ T cells and cytomegalovirus serostatus. The sort gate was single viable CD3+CD4+CD8-CD45RO+ cells for memory CD4+ T cells. The repertoire was sequenced with immunoSEQ multiplex PCR; TCRdb's copy has only in-frame clones and lacks some. Seen here are tens of thousands of clones, about 73% observed once, and the top ten hold approximately 0.71%. The source material was memory CD4+ T cells from blood. The source of these receptors is an adult in good health and CMV-seronegative.

Only a few counts were recorded for this clone. The chain has TRBV4-2 and TRBJ1-4, with 7 bases fitting TRBD1. The CDR3 consists of 15 residues. Per the germline V gene, CDR1 is LGHNA and CDR2 is YNFKEQ. V gave up 3 bases and J gave up 4 bases; unmatched junction bases: 5. The CDR3 reads CASSHPTGLNEKLFF. In DNA, the CDR3 is TGTGCCAGCAGCCACCCGACAGGGCTTAATGAAAAACTGTTTTTT.

The rearrangement uses TRBV15 and TRBJ1-2; 10 bases match TRBD1. CDR1 is LNHNV, CDR2 YYDKDF, per germline (reference sequence). This CDR3 is 16 amino acids long. Trimming at V came to 1 base and at J to 5 bases, leaving 7 bases not matched to a gene. The chain's CDR3 is CATSRVTRGQGYGYTF. CDR3 nucleotides: TGTGCCACCAGCAGAGTTACGAGGGGACAGGGGTATGGCTACACCTTC.

Only one count was recorded for this clone. V gene TRBV6-1 combines with J gene TRBJ2-7; the match to TRBD1 covers 10 bases. V lost 2 bases to trimming and J lost 2 bases; unmatched junction nucleotides: 3. The CDR3 totals 15 residues. Germline CDR1 and CDR2: MNHNS and SASEGT. As DNA, the CDR3 is TGTGCCAGCAGTGAACGTGGACAGGGGGCCTACGAGCAGTACTTC. The encoded protein is CASSERGQGAYEQYF.

The genes are TRBV7-8 and TRBJ1-1, with D unresolved. From germline, CDR1 is SGHVS and CDR2 FQNEAQ. Trimming cost V 1 base and J 1 base, with 13 bases left between them. The CDR3 totals 16 residues. The CDR3 coding sequence is TGTGCCAGCAGCTTAGAGGGCCTTAGCAGGAACACTGAAGCTTTCTTT. Translating it yields CASSLEGLSRNTEAFF.

Only one count was recorded for this clone. V and J are TRBV9 and TRBJ2-1, with 8 bases lining up with TRBD2. Per germline, CDR1 SGDLS and CDR2 YYNGEE. The V gene end was trimmed by 0 bases and the J gene end by 5 bases; junction bases not matched to a gene: 7. There are 16 residues in the CDR3. CDR3 protein: CASSVEGTRGDNEQFF. The CDR3 nucleotides read TGTGCCAGCAGCGTAGAGGGGACTAGAGGGGACAATGAGCAGTTCTTC.

This clone was observed a few times. In nucleotides, the CDR3 is TGCGCCAGCACAGATTACGGGGGGAACACTGAAGCTTTCTTT. It is translated as CASTDYGGNTEAFF. This sequence joins TRBV5-1 and TRBJ1-1; a possible D gene is TRBD1 (5 bases). V lost 6 bases to trimming and J lost 1 base, with 13 bases between them. Germline CDR1 reads SGHRS; CDR2 reads YFSETQ. The CDR3 runs to 14 residues.

The chain couples TRBV7-2 to TRBJ1-1; D not certain. This CDR3 has 12 residues. CDR1 SGHTA and CDR2 FQGNSA come from the germline V gene. V lost 3 bases to trimming and J lost 1 base, with 3 bases between them. The CDR3 nucleotides read TGTGCCAGCAGCTTCCCGAACACTGAAGCTTTCTTT. Its translation: CASSFPNTEAFF.

The chain recombines TRBV2 with TRBJ2-7; 10 bases match TRBD1. The CDR3 consists of 15 residues. Germline V gives CDR1 SNHLY, CDR2 FYNNEI. V lost 4 bases and J lost 5; bases outside the gene matches: 8. This CDR3 is CASSVIKGQGHEQYF. The CDR3 DNA reads as TGTGCCAGCAGTGTGATCAAGGGACAGGGGCACGAGCAGTACTTC.

The chain carries TRBV2 and TRBJ1-5, with D tentatively TRBD1 (6 bases). The V end lost 6 bases, the J end lost 3 bases, and 15 bases lay between the germline ends. The CDR3 sequence is 15 residues long. In germline, CDR1 is SNHLY, CDR2 FYNNEI. The CDR3 is CASSPRGQSNQPQHF. The CDR3 DNA reads as TGTGCCAGCAGCCCCAGGGGACAATCCAATCAGCCCCAGCATTTT.

This clone was counted a single time. The chain is built from TRBV19 and TRBJ2-2; D is possibly TRBD1 (6 bases). The CDR3 runs to 16 residues. Germline loops: CDR1 LNHDA, CDR2 SQIVND (reference sequence). V was clipped by 4 bases and J by 0 bases, with 12 bases between them. The CDR3 sequence: CASSTSWTANTGELFF. The CDR3 nucleotides are TGTGCCAGTAGTACCTCTTGGACAGCGAACACCGGGGAGCTGTTTTTT.

This chain connects TRBV28 to TRBJ1-2; TRBD1 matches at 9 bases. Trimming at V came to 6 bases and at J to 7 bases, leaving 6 bases not matched to a gene. The V gene's germline CDR1 is MDHEN and CDR2 SYDVKM. The CDR3 has 13 amino acids. This chain's CDR3 is CASRYTGGFGYTF. The CDR3 DNA reads as TGTGCCAGCAGATACACAGGGGGCTTTGGCTACACCTTC.

This chain joins TRBV28 and TRBJ1-1; 8 bases are shared with TRBD1. V shed 6 bases and J 6 bases; nucleotides not matched to a gene: 9. Germline CDR1 MDHEN, CDR2 SYDVKM. The CDR3 loop spans 14 amino acids. CDR3 loop: CASRLGQEVSEAFF. DNA of the CDR3: TGTGCCAGCAGGTTGGGACAGGAAGTGTCTGAAGCTTTCTTT. The full variable domain, rest sourced from reference TRBV28 and TRBJ1-1, is DVKVTQSSRYLVKRTGEKVFLECVQDMDHENMFWYRQDPGLGLRLIYFSYDVKMKEKGDIPEGYSVSREKKERFSLILESASTNQTSMYLCASRLGQEVSEAFFGQGTRLTVV.

This clone was recorded a few times. The CDR3 sequence: CASSLEGAGELFF. Written as DNA, the CDR3 is TGTGCCAGCAGCTTAGAAGGGGCCGGGGAGCTGTTTTTT. The chain carries TRBV7-6 and TRBJ2-2, with TRBD1 as a possible D gene (5 bases). Germline CDR1 and CDR2: SGHVS and FNYEAQ. CDR3 size: 13 residues. V lost 1 base and J 6 bases, leaving 6 bases between the germline ends.

The V call is TRBV7-2, the J call TRBJ1-2; D call uncertain. Germline V gives CDR1 SGHTA, CDR2 FQGNSA. V was cut by 5 bases and J by 4 bases, with 11 bases left in between. This CDR3 is 13 amino acids long. CDR3 protein: CASSPPVGYGYTF. The DNA of the CDR3 is TGTGCCAGCAGCCCGCCCGTTGGCTATGGCTACACCTTC.

The chain combines TRBV10-3 with TRBJ1-2; TRBD1 agrees at 7 bases. V dropped 3 bases and J dropped 0; count of bases not matched to a gene: 7. This CDR3 has 16 amino acids. Germline-derived CDR1 and CDR2 are ENHRY and SYGVKD. The CDR3 here is CAISEQGQGANYGYTF. As DNA, the CDR3 is TGTGCCATCAGTGAACAGGGCCAGGGGGCTAACTATGGCTACACCTTC.

The J gene is TRBJ1-6, the V gene TRBV6-1; no firm D call. V lost 7 bases, J lost 8 bases, and 18 bases lay in between. The CDR3 covers 15 residues. Germline V lookup: CDR1 MNHNS, CDR2 SASEGT. The CDR3 spells CASTPWAGRDSPLHF. The CDR3 region has the DNA TGTGCCAGCACCCCCTGGGCAGGTCGGGATTCACCCCTCCACTTT.

CDR3 protein: CASSGNTGELFF. DNA of the CDR3: TGCGCCAGCAGCGGGAACACCGGGGAGCTGTTTTTT. The chain carries TRBV10-2 and TRBJ2-2; no clear D. CDR1 is WSHSY and CDR2 is SAAADI in the germline V gene. The V end lost 6 bases, the J end lost 1 base, and 3 bases lay between the germline ends. The CDR3 totals 12 residues.

The chain is built from TRBV29-1 and TRBJ1-2; perhaps TRBD1 as D (5 bases). Trimming left V 3 bases short and J 7 bases short, with 12 bases between. The CDR3 length is 12 residues. From germline, CDR1 is SQVTM and CDR2 ANQGSEA. For the CDR3, the DNA is TGCAGCGTTGAGGGCTTCGGGGCTGGCTACACCTTC. Protein sequence: CSVEGFGAGYTF. Full variable domain (missing parts from reference TRBV29-1 and TRBJ1-2): SAVISQKPSRDICQRGTSLTIQCQVDSQVTMMFWYRQQPGQSLTLIATANQGSEATYESGFVIDKFPISRPNLTFSTLTVSNMSPEDSSIYLCSVEGFGAGYTFGSGTRLTVV.

This chain connects TRBV27 to TRBJ2-3; D ambiguous. Germline-derived CDR1 and CDR2 are MNHEY and SMNVEV (reference sequence). There are 14 residues in the CDR3. The V end was cut by 2 bases, the J end by 3 bases, with 9 bases between. CDR3 amino acids: CASSLGIGTDTQYF. The CDR3, as DNA: TGTGCCAGCAGTTTAGGGATAGGGACAGATACGCAGTATTTT.

The chain has TRBV9 and TRBJ1-1; D may be TRBD1 (6 bases). Germline assignment: CDR1 SGDLS and CDR2 YYNGEE. This CDR3 has 13 amino acids. Between the trimmed V and J ends, which lost 0 bases and 5 bases, there was a span of 8 bases. The CDR3 loop is CASSVGQETEAFF. In DNA form, the CDR3 reads TGTGCCAGCAGCGTAGGACAGGAAACTGAAGCTTTCTTT.

The rearrangement joins TRBV6-6 to TRBJ2-7; TRBD1 matches at 10 bases. The length of the CDR3 is 15 residues. The junction had 9 bases not matched to a gene; V was cut back by 7 bases and J by 3 bases. Germline CDR1 MNHNY, CDR2 SVGAGI (reference sequence). CDR3 loop: CASNLGQGFGYEQYF. DNA of the CDR3: TGTGCCAGCAACCTGGGACAGGGGTTTGGCTACGAGCAGTACTTC.

The genes are TRBV7-2 and TRBJ1-3; 9 nucleotides line up with TRBD1. The CDR3 is 16 amino acids. Germline trimming cut 5 bases from V and 4 bases from J; bases unmatched to any gene: 9. The germline V gene has CDR1 SGHTA and CDR2 FQGNSA. CDR3 sequence: CASSPDRGSAGNTIYF. Written as DNA, the CDR3 is TGTGCCAGCAGCCCCGACAGGGGGTCAGCGGGAAACACCATATATTTT.

This chain uses TRBV7-2 with TRBJ1-4; 10 nucleotides line up with TRBD1. V was clipped by 8 bases and J by 9 bases; unmatched bases: 6. CDR1 and CDR2 from the germline V gene are SGHTA and FQGNSA. The CDR3 consists of 13 residues. For the CDR3, the DNA is TGTGCCAGCGGGGACAGGGGCTTACAAAAACTGTTTTTT. Its translation: CASGDRGLQKLFF.